This TCR beta chain was recorded in a study of cytomegalovirus exposure and HLA in healthy donors. The overall study: Ancestry clustering placed about 80% of around 400 genotyped donors in the Caucasian-associated cluster.

Notes on this clone: Its antigen is not known.

Use of 60 Vbeta and 13 Jbeta primers characterized the PCR. Sequenced by immunoSEQ multiplex PCR; TCRdb stores in-frame clones only, minus some. The table records under 150,000 clones, roughly 80% of them present only once. Findings and caveats of the study: Later analysis suggested links between common viral pathogens and several top significant clusters. Earlier analysis yielded a pattern in which most TCR beta V segments were productive about 90% or about 30% of the time. The study assumed roughly uniform donor sequencing depth for presence/absence analyses.

With V trimmed by 2 bases and J by 3 bases, 0 bases remained unmatched. The CDR3 is 14 residues long. Germline V gene lookup returns CDR1 MNHEY and CDR2 SVGAGI. This TCR derives from a woman between 50 and 59 years old in good health and CMV-seropositive. This sequence joins TRBV6-5 and TRBJ2-7, with 11 nucleotides matching TRBD1. Source material: PBMCs. CDR3 region: CASSYGTGGYEQYF. The CDR3 nucleotides read TGTGCCAGCAGTTACGGGACAGGGGGCTACGAGCAGTACTTC.